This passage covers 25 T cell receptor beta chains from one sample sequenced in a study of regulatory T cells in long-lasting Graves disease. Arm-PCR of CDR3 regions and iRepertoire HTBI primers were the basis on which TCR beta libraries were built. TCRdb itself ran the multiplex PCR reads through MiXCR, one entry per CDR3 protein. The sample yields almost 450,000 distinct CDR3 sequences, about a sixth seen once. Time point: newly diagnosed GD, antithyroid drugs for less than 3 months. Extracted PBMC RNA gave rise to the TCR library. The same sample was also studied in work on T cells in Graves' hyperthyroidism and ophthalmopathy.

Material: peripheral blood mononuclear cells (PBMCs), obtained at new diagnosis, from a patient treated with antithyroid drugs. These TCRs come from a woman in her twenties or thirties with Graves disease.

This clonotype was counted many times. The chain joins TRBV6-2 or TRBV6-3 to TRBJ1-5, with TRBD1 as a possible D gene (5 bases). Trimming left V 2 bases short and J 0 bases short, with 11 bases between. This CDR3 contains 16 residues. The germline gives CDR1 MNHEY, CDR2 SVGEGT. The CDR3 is CASSYLGGDSNQPQHF. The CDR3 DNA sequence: TGTGCCAGCAGTTACCTTGGGGGAGATAGCAATCAGCCCCAGCATTTT.

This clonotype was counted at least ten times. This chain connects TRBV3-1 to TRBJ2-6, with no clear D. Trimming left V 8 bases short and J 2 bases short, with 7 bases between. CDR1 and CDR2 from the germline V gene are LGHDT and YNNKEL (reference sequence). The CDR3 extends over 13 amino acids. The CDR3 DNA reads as TGTGCCAGCGATATTGCTGGGGCCAACGTCCTGACTTTC. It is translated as CASDIAGANVLTF.

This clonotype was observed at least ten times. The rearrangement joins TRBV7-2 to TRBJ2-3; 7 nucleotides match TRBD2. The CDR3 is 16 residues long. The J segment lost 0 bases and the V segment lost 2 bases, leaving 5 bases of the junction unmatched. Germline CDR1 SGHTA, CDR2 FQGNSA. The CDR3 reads CASSLTLAGSTDTQYF. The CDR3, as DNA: TGTGCCAGCAGCTTAACTTTAGCGGGTAGCACAGATACGCAGTATTTT.

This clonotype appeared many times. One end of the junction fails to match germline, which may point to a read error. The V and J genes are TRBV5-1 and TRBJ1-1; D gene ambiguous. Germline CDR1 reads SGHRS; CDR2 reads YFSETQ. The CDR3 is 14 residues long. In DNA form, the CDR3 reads TGTGCCAGCAGCTTGGAGGAGCAGAACACTGAAGCTTTCTTT. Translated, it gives CASSLEEQNTEAFF.

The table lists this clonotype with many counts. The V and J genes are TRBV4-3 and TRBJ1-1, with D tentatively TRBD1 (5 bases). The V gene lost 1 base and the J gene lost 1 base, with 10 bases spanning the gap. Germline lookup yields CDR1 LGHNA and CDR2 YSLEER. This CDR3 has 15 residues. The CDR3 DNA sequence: TGCGCCAGCAGCCAAGGGATAGGGGCGAACACTGAAGCTTTCTTT. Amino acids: CASSQGIGANTEAFF.

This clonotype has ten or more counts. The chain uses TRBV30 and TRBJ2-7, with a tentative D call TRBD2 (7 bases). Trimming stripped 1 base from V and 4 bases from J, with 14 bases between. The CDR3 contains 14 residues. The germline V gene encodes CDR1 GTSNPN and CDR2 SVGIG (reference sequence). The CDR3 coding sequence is TGTGCCTGGAGTGGATACAGGGAGGGGTACGAGCAGTACTTC. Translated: CAWSGYREGYEQYF.

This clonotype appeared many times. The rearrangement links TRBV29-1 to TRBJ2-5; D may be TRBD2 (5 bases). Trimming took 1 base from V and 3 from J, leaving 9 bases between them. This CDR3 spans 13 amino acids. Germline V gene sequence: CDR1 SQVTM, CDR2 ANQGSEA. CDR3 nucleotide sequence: TGCAGCGTTGAAGGAGGGCGAAAAGAGACCCAGTACTTC. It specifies CSVEGGRKETQYF.

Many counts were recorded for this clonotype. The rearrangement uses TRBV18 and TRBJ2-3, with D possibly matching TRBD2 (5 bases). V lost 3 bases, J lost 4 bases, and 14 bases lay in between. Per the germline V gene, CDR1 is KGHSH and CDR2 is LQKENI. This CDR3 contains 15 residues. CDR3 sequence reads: CASSPLAKVADTQYF. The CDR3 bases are TGTGCCAGCTCACCCCTAGCAAAGGTGGCAGATACGCAGTATTTT.

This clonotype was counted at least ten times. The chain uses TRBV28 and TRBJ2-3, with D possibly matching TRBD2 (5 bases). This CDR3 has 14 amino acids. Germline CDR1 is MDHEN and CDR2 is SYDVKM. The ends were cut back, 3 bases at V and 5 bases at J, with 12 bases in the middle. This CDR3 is CASSFAGLEDTQYF. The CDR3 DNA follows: TGTGCCAGCAGTTTCGCCGGACTGGAAGATACGCAGTATTTT. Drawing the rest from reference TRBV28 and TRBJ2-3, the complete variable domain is DVKVTQSSRYLVKRTGEKVFLECVQDMDHENMFWYRQDPGLGLRLIYFSYDVKMKEKGDIPEGYSVSREKKERFSLILESASTNQTSMYLCASSFAGLEDTQYFGPGTRLTVL.

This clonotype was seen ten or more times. The CDR3 sequence: CASSPGRTAYSNQPQHF. In DNA, the CDR3 is TGTGCCAGCAGCCCAGGCCGGACAGCCTATAGCAATCAGCCCCAGCATTTT. The chain uses TRBV7-6 and TRBJ1-5, with a tentative D call TRBD1 (6 bases). Germline V CDR1 and CDR2: SGHVS, FNYEAQ. V shed 5 bases and J shed 0 bases, with 17 bases lying between them. This CDR3 has 17 amino acids.

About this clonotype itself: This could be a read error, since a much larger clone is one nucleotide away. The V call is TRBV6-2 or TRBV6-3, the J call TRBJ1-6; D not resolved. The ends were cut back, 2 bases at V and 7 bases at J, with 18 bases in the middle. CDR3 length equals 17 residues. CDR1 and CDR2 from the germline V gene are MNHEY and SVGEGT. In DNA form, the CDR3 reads TGTGCCAGCAGTTACCCAGGCAGACCGGGTAGCAATTCACCCCTCCACTTT. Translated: CASSYPGRPGSNSPLHF.

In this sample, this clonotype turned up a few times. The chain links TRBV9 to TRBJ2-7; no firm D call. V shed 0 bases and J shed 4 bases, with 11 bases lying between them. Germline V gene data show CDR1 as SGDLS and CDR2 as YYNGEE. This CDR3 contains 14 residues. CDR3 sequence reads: CASSVEAGLYEQYF. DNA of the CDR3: TGTGCCAGCAGCGTAGAGGCAGGTTTGTACGAGCAGTACTTC.

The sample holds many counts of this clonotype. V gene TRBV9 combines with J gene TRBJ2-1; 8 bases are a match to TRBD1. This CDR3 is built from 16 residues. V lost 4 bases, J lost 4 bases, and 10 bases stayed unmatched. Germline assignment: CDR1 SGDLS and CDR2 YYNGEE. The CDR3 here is CASSPERTGGYNEQFF. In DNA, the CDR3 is TGTGCCAGCAGCCCGGAGAGAACAGGGGGTTACAATGAGCAGTTCTTC.

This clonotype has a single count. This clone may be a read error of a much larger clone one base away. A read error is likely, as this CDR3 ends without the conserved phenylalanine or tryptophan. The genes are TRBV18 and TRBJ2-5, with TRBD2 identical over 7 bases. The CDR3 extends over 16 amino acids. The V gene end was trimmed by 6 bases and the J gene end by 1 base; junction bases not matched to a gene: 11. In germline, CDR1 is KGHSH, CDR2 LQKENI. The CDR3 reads CASSLATLASQETQYS. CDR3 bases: TGTGCCAGCTCCCTCGCGACACTAGCGAGCCAAGAGACCCAGTACTCC.

The CDR3 loop reads CASKSFGGYEQYF. The CDR3 DNA reads as TGTGCCAGCAAAAGTTTCGGGGGCTACGAGCAGTACTTC. The V gene is TRBV28, the J gene TRBJ2-7; TRBD2 might be the D (6 bases). Trimming cost V 7 bases and J 3 bases, with 13 bases left between them. This CDR3 comprises 13 residues. The germline CDR1 and CDR2 sequences are MDHEN and SYDVKM.

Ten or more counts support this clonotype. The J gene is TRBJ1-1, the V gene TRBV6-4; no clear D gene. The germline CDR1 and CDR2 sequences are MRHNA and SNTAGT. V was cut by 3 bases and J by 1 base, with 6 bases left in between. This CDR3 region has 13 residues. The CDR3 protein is CASSESGNTEAFF. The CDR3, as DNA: TGTGCCAGCAGTGAGAGTGGGAACACTGAAGCTTTCTTT.

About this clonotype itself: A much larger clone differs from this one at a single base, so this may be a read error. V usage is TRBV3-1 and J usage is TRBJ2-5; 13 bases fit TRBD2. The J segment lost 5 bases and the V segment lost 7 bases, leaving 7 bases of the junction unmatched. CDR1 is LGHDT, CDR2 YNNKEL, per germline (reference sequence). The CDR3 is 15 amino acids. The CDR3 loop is CASTGLAGAVETQYF. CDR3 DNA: TGTGCCAGCACCGGACTAGCGGGAGCAGTGGAGACCCAGTACTTC.

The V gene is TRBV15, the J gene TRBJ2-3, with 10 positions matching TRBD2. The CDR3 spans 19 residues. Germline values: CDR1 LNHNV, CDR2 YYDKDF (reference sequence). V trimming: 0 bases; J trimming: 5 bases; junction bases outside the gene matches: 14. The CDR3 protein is CATSRDGLSGRAIIDTQYF. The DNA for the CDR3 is TGTGCCACCAGCAGAGATGGACTAAGCGGGAGGGCTATTATAGATACGCAGTATTTT.

In DNA form, the CDR3 reads TGCGCCAGCAGTGGCGGGAGGGGGACAGATACGCAGTATTTT. Its translation: CASSGGRGTDTQYF. The chain has TRBV10-2 and TRBJ2-3, with 9 bases identical to TRBD2. The CDR3 totals 14 residues. Germline V gives CDR1 WSHSY, CDR2 SAAADI. Trimming cost V 4 bases and J 3 bases; bases outside gene matches: 2.

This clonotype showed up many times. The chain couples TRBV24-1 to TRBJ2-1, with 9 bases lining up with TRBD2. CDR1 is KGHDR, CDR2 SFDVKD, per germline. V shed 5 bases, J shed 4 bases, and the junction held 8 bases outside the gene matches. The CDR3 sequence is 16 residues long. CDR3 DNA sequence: TGTGCCACCAGTGGCCCAGGACTAGCGAGTTACAATGAGCAGTTCTTC. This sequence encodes CATSGPGLASYNEQFF.

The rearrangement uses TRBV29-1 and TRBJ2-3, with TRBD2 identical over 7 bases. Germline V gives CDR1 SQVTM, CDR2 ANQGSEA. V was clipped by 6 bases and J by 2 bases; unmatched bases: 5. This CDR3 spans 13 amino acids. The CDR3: CSVPGLVTDTQYF. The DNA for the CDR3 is TGCAGCGTACCCGGACTAGTCACAGATACGCAGTATTTT.

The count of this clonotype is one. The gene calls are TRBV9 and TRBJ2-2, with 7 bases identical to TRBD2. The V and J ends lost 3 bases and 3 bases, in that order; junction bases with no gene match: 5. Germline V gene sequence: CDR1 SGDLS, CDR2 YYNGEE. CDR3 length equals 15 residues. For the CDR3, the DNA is TGTGCCAGCAGCGGGGAGGGGTCGGACACCGGGGAGCTGTTTTTT. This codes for CASSGEGSDTGELFF. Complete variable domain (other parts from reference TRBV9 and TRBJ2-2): DSGVTQTPKHLITATGQRVTLRCSPRSGDLSVYWYQQSLDQGLQFLIQYYNGEERAKGNILERFSAQQFPDLHSELNLSSLELGDSALYFCASSGEGSDTGELFFGEGSRLTVL.

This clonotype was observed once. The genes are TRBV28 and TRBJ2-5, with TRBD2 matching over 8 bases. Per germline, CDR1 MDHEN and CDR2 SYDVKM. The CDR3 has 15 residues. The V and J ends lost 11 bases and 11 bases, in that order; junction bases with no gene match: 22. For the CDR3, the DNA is TGTGCCGGGCGGGGGGATTCCATTATCAATAATGAGCAGTACTTC. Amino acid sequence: CAGRGDSIINNEQYF.

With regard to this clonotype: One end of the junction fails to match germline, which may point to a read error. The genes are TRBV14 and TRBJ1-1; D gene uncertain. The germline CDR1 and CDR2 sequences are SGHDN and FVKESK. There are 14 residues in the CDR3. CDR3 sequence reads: CASSQDPRNTGAFF. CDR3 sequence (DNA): TGTGCCAGCAGCCAAGACCCCAGGAACACTGGAGCTTTCTTT.

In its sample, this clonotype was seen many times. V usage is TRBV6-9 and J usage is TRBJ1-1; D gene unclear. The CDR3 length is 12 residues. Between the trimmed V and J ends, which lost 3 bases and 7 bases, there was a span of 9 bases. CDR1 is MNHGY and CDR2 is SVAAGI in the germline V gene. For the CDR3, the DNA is TGTGCCAGCAGTTACACCCCCGATGAAGCTTTCTTT. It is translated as CASSYTPDEAFF.